This note documents a single T cell receptor beta chain sequence. The antigen remains unidentified. One entry per CDR3 protein, called by TCRdb with MiXCR from the RT-PCR reads. The profile covers around 850,000 distinct CDR3 sequences, with approximately 17% appearing a single time and approximately 10% taken by the ten largest. This entry comes from a study of response to subunit inactivated influenza vaccine. Between the trimmed V and J ends, which lost 5 bases and 3 bases, there was a span of 10 bases. The CDR3 is 13 residues long. Whole-study results and caveats: Few new T cells, the authors suggested, are recruited by each seasonal influenza vaccination.

The sequence was collected from a man aged 50-59 years who received an inactivated influenza vaccine. The chain links TRBV12-3 or TRBV12-4 to TRBJ2-5; weak D call: TRBD1 (6 bases). The input for sequencing was PBMCs from blood, taken 4 to 6 days after vaccination. CDR3 in amino acids: CASSGTPKETQYF. The DNA for the CDR3 is TGTGCCAGCAGTGGGACACCCAAAGAGACCCAGTACTTC.